These T cell receptor beta chains were read from a single sample in a study of human T cells and chemical hapten exposure. TCRdb reprocessed the RACE reads via MiXCR and lists one record per CDR3 protein. The sample lists about 90,000 distinct CDR3 sequences, 10% to 13% occurring once. Sequenced here: whole blood, sampled in connection with sensitization to the hapten diphenylcyclopropenone (DPC). These receptors all come from a man in his forties with alopecia areata. Some clones in this sample may be carry-over from other donors' samples. Each CDR3 is given with its conserved first and last residue. A D gene is named only where the DNA matches it firmly. Clone size is not always given. Where it is, it says once, few, many or a class for expanded clones.

d_gene	v_gene	abundance	j_gene	CDR3aa	CDR3nt
NA	TRBV20-1	few	TRBJ2-1	CSASADFYNEQFF	TGCAGTGCTAGCGCGGACTTCTACAATGAGCAGTTCTTC
NA	TRBV10-2	few	TRBJ1-1	CASREADFLNTEAFF	TGCGCCAGCCGTGAAGCAGACTTTTTGAACACTGAAGCTTTCTTT
NA	TRBV28	many	TRBJ1-2	CASSLSGANYGYTF	TGTGCCAGCAGTTTATCTGGAGCTAACTATGGCTACACCTTC
NA	TRBV6-2/TRBV6-3	few	TRBJ2-7	CASSSMGGRSYEQYF	TGTGCCAGCAGTTCGATGGGAGGAAGGTCCTACGAGCAGTACTTC
NA	TRBV12-3/TRBV12-4	many	TRBJ1-2	CASSTRGHGYTF	TGTGCCAGCAGTACCAGGGGACATGGCTACACCTTC
TRBD1	TRBV5-1	NA	TRBJ1-2	CASSSKGQGSGYTF	TGCGCCAGCAGCTCGAAGGGACAGGGGTCTGGCTACACCTTC
NA	TRBV7-2	few	TRBJ2-7	CASRRADHYEQYF	TGTGCCAGCAGGCGAGCGGATCACTACGAGCAGTACTTC
TRBD1	TRBV7-2	many	TRBJ2-1	CASSSDRGSNEQFF	TGTGCCAGCAGCTCGGACAGGGGCAGCAATGAGCAGTTCTTC
TRBD1	TRBV7-9	many	TRBJ1-5	CASSLETGKSSQHF	TGTGCCAGCAGCTTAGAGACAGGGAAAAGCTCCCAGCATTTT
NA	TRBV20-1	few	TRBJ2-5	CSARRQETQYF	TGCAGTGCTAGAAGGCAAGAGACCCAGTACTTC
NA	TRBV7-8	few	TRBJ1-1	CASSLGSGLDTEAFF	TGTGCCAGCAGCTTAGGTTCAGGGTTGGACACTGAAGCTTTCTTT
TRBD2	TRBV7-2	NA	TRBJ2-5	CASSPQSGKGETQYF	TGTGCCAGCAGCCCGCAGAGCGGGAAGGGTGAGACCCAGTACTTC
NA	TRBV7-2	few	TRBJ2-3	CASSPGGDTQYF	TGTGCCAGCAGCCCTGGGGGCGATACGCAGTATTTT
TRBD1	TRBV6-1	NA	TRBJ1-2	CASSARDRVAGYTF	TGTGCCAGCAGTGCCAGGGACAGGGTGGCTGGCTACACCTTC
NA	TRBV28	few	TRBJ1-4	CASSGGENEKLFF	TGTGCCAGCAGTGGGGGGGAAAATGAAAAACTGTTTTTT
NA	TRBV12-3/TRBV12-4	NA	TRBJ1-5	CASSLGLPQHF	TGTGCCAGCAGTTTAGGGCTGCCCCAGCATTTT
NA	TRBV19	few	TRBJ1-4	CASTSRGGEKLFF	TGTGCCAGTACCTCACGGGGAGGCGAAAAACTGTTTTTT
NA	TRBV7-2	many	TRBJ1-5	CASSPTRSNQPQHF	TGTGCCAGCAGCCCCACCAGGAGCAATCAGCCCCAGCATTTT
TRBD1	TRBV9	many	TRBJ1-3	CASSVDPGQGPGNTIYF	TGTGCCAGCAGCGTAGATCCGGGACAGGGGCCCGGAAACACCATATATTTT
TRBD2	TRBV5-1	few	TRBJ2-5	CASSLAGTREETQYF	TGCGCCAGCAGCTTGGCCGGGACTAGAGAGGAGACCCAGTACTTC
TRBD2	TRBV10-3	NA	TRBJ2-5	CAISVAGEGETQYF	TGTGCCATCAGTGTAGCGGGAGAAGGAGAGACCCAGTACTTC
NA	TRBV11-2	medium-sized	TRBJ1-2	CASSLVGGSNYGYTF	TGTGCCAGCAGCTTAGTTGGGGGGTCTAACTATGGCTACACCTTC
NA	TRBV3-1	NA	TRBJ2-2	CASSQLIADIGNTGELFF	TGTGCCAGCAGCCAACTCATCGCGGATATCGGGAACACCGGGGAGCTGTTTTTT
TRBD1	TRBV6-5	few	TRBJ2-5	CASRRGQGSSETQYF	TGTGCCAGCAGAAGGGGACAGGGGTCGTCGGAGACCCAGTACTTC
TRBD2	TRBV25-1	NA	TRBJ2-6	CASSEYGGSGANVLTF	TGTGCCAGCAGTGAATACGGGGGGTCTGGGGCCAACGTCCTGACTTTC